The 13 T cell receptor beta chains below were found in one sample sequenced in a study of vaccination effects on CD4 cells after COVID-19. Scientists isolated CD4+ T cells after a roughly 9-day culture period ended. These TCRs' antigens remain unknown. Assay: immunoSEQ multiplex PCR; the TCRdb copy retains only in-frame clones and omits some. This sample has tens of thousands of clones, with 55% to 80% found just once. Here the sequenced sample was CD4+ T cells from PBMCs cultured without peptide, taken before COVID-19 vaccination. The receptors were gathered from a human donor who received a COVID-19 vaccine.

This clone was counted only a few times. J is TRBJ1-2 and V is TRBV7-9; D call uncertain. The CDR3 covers 15 residues. Germline CDR1 reads SEHNR; CDR2 reads FQNEAQ (reference sequence). The ends were cut back, 2 bases at V and 2 bases at J, with 12 bases in the middle. CDR3: CASSLLQATNYGYTF. DNA for the CDR3: TGTGCCAGCAGCTTACTGCAGGCTACAAACTATGGCTACACCTTC.

The chain couples TRBV19 to TRBJ2-2, with 15 bases fitting TRBD2. The CDR3 contains 18 residues. CDR1 LNHDA and CDR2 SQIVND come from the germline V gene (reference sequence). The V and J ends lost 8 bases and 3 bases, in that order; junction bases with no gene match: 10. The CDR3: CASHRGLAGGWDTGELFF. DNA of the CDR3: TGTGCCAGTCACCGGGGACTAGCGGGAGGATGGGACACCGGGGAGCTGTTTTTT.

The rearrangement uses TRBV30 and TRBJ1-1; 9 bases are a match to TRBD1. The germline CDR1 and CDR2 sequences are GTSNPN and SVGIG (reference sequence). With V trimmed by 5 bases and J by 9 bases, 10 bases remained unmatched. This CDR3 has 13 residues. In nucleotides, the CDR3 is TGTGCCTGGGCCCAGGACAGGGGCAGTCAAGCTTTCTTT. It encodes CAWAQDRGSQAFF. The variable domain in full, completed from reference TRBV30 and TRBJ1-1, reads SQTIHQWPATLVQPVGSPLSLECTVEGTSNPNLYWYRQAAGRGLQLLFYSVGIGQISSEVPQNLSASRPQDRQFILSSKKLLLSDSGFYLCAWAQDRGSQAFFGQGTRLTVV.

This clone showed up just once. CDR3 residues: CASEPYRDREAYEQYF. The CDR3 DNA follows: TGTGCCAGTGAACCGTACCGGGACAGGGAGGCCTACGAGCAGTACTTC. This chain links TRBV25-1 with TRBJ2-7, with 9 bases aligning to TRBD1. CDR3 length: 16 amino acids. With 9 bases clipped from V and 2 bases from J, the junction kept 14 bases outside the gene matches. Germline assignment: CDR1 MGHDK and CDR2 SYGVNS.

The CDR3 sequence: CASSDPLVDRLAGGRTITGELFF. The CDR3 DNA sequence: TGTGCCAGCAGTGACCCCCTCGTTGACAGACTAGCGGGGGGTAGAACAATCACCGGGGAGCTGTTTTTT. The genes are TRBV6-4 and TRBJ2-2; TRBD2 matches at 13 bases. The CDR3 extends over 23 amino acids. J gave up 4 bases and V 2 bases, and 22 bases lay outside the gene matches. CDR1 and CDR2 from the germline V gene are MRHNA and SNTAGT.

The chain joins TRBV7-9 to TRBJ2-5; D unclear. CDR3 size: 16 residues. Trimming left V 5 bases short and J 1 base short, with 17 bases between. Looked up from germline, CDR1 is SEHNR and CDR2 is FQNEAQ (reference sequence). This chain's CDR3 is CASSRAPGRSQETQYF. Here the CDR3 DNA reads TGTGCCAGCAGCCGAGCTCCCGGACGTTCCCAAGAGACCCAGTACTTC.

A word on this clone: Other DNA sequences of this sample code for an identical CDR3. This rearrangement joins TRBV3-1 (or the pseudogene TRBV3-2) to TRBJ1-1; possibly TRBD1 for D (5 bases). CDR3 length: 15 amino acids. Germline V lookup: CDR1 LGHDT, CDR2 YNNKEL (reference sequence). Trimming left V 1 base short and J 1 base short, with 10 bases between. The CDR3 coding sequence is TGTGCCAGCAGCCAAGCCGGGACGGAGAACACTGAAGCTTTCTTT. It codes for CASSQAGTENTEAFF.

The chain couples TRBV7-8 to TRBJ2-7; a weak D match, TRBD2 (5 bases). V lost 1 base and J 5 bases, leaving 15 bases between the germline ends. The V gene's germline CDR1 is SGHVS and CDR2 FQNEAQ. The CDR3 spans 15 residues. CDR3 in DNA: TGTGCCAGCAGCTTAGGGGCGGGTAGCGTCAACGAGCAGTACTTC. Protein sequence: CASSLGAGSVNEQYF.

The rearrangement links TRBV6-2 or TRBV6-3 to TRBJ2-3; D is undetermined. The CDR3 is 15 amino acids. Trimming cost V 6 bases and J 1 base, with 14 bases left between them. Germline values: CDR1 MNHEY, CDR2 SVGEGT. The CDR3 spells CASSPYRGGTDTQYF. The CDR3, as DNA: TGTGCCAGCAGCCCCTATAGAGGTGGCACAGATACGCAGTATTTT.

V is TRBV2 and J is TRBJ1-2, with 8 nucleotides matching TRBD1. The junction had 5 bases not matched to a gene; V was cut back by 5 bases and J by 6 bases. Germline CDR1 reads SNHLY; CDR2 reads FYNNEI. CDR3 length equals 13 residues. In DNA form, the CDR3 reads TGTGCCAGCAGTTACAGGGGGTTGGATGGCTACACCTTC. Protein sequence: CASSYRGLDGYTF. The full variable domain, in which reference TRBV2 and TRBJ1-2 provide the parts outside the CDR3, is EPEVTQTPSHQVTQMGQEVILRCVPISNHLYFYWYRQILGQKVEFLVSFYNNEISEKSEIFDDQFSVERPDGSNFTLKIRSTKLEDSAMYFCASSYRGLDGYTFGSGTRLTVV.

V usage is TRBV14 and J usage is TRBJ1-1; 9 bases agree with TRBD1. Germline V gene data show CDR1 as SGHDN and CDR2 as FVKESK. Losses at the gene ends were 5 bases for V and 5 bases for J; bases not matched to a gene: 3. This CDR3 contains 13 residues. The CDR3 spells CASSRDRATEAFF. CDR3 in DNA: TGTGCCAGCAGCAGGGACAGGGCGACTGAAGCTTTCTTT. Looking up the rest from reference TRBV14 and TRBJ1-1 gives the full variable domain: EAGVTQFPSHSVIEKGQTVTLRCDPISGHDNLYWYRRVMGKEIKFLLHFVKESKQDESGMPNNRFLAERTGGTYSTLKVQPAELEDSGVYFCASSRDRATEAFFGQGTRLTVV.

This clone appeared once. The CDR3 region has the DNA TGCGCCAGCAGACGCTACTCCACGGCGGACCCCTACAATGAGCAGTTCTTC. Its translation is CASRRYSTADPYNEQFF. The gene calls are TRBV4-1 and TRBJ2-1, with D unresolved. Trimming shortened V by 6 bases and J by 2 bases, and 20 bases separated the two germline ends. This CDR3 contains 17 residues. Germline V gene sequence: CDR1 MGHRA, CDR2 YSYEKL.

The V call is TRBV21-1, the J call TRBJ1-5; the listed D gene, TRBD1, was not tested against the DNA. TRBV21-1 is flagged as a pseudogene. CDR3 length: 15 residues. The chain's CDR3 is CASSKGQGARQPQHF. The CDR3, as DNA: TGTGCCAGCAGCAAAGGGCAGGGGGCTAGGCAGCCCCAGCATTTT.